These 7 T cell receptor beta chains came from one sample sequenced in a study of T cell clusters in autoimmune cytopenias. Each sample's input was about 250 ng genomic DNA, roughly 38,000 genome equivalents. Multiplex touch-down PCR amplified TRB using TRB-A and TRB-B pools in one tube. TCRdb re-called the multiplex PCR reads; one entry per CDR3 protein, DNA not given. This table lists roughly 6,600 distinct CDR3 sequences. This sample also belongs to another study, concerning T cell repertoires in aging, cancer and after chemotherapy.

The specimen was peripheral blood. The source is a human donor in good health.

Considering frequency, this clonotype is large. The rearrangement uses TRBV29-1 and TRBJ2-1; TCRdb names TRBD1, which stays unverified in the absence of DNA. Germline CDR1 and CDR2: SQVTM and ANQGSEA. The CDR3 contains 13 residues. CDR3 in amino acids: CSVDGGGRNEQFF.

Measured by frequency, this clonotype is medium-sized (0.01 to 0.1%). The V call is TRBV30, the J call TRBJ2-3; TCRdb reports TRBD1, a call that lacks DNA to check it against. Germline CDR1 is GTSNPN and CDR2 is SVGIG (reference sequence). This CDR3 is built from 14 residues. CDR3 amino acids: CAWSVLSRADTQYF. The full variable domain, rest sourced from reference TRBV30 and TRBJ2-3, is SQTIHQWPATLVQPVGSPLSLECTVEGTSNPNLYWYRQAAGRGLQLLFYSVGIGQISSEVPQNLSASRPQDRQFILSSKKLLLSDSGFYLCAWSVLSRADTQYFGPGTRLTVL.

By frequency, this clonotype is medium-sized (0.01 to 0.1%). The gene calls are TRBV27 and TRBJ1-2; TCRdb returns TRBD1, unconfirmable since there is no DNA. The CDR3 runs to 15 residues. Germline V gene lookup returns CDR1 MNHEY and CDR2 SMNVEV (reference sequence). The CDR3 spells CASYGQGRANYGYTF.

Its frequency marks this clonotype as medium-sized (0.01 to 0.1%). The chain carries TRBV6-1 and TRBJ2-3; absent DNA, TCRdb's TRBD2 call cannot be checked. Germline-derived CDR1 and CDR2 are MNHNS and SASEGT. The CDR3 sequence is 13 residues long. The CDR3: CASRRTRADTQYF.

Frequency places this clonotype as medium-sized. The V and J genes are TRBV6-2 or TRBV6-3 and TRBJ2-3. The germline V gene encodes CDR1 MNHEY and CDR2 SVGEGT. The CDR3 sequence is 11 residues long. This CDR3 is CASSFSDTQYF.

The chain links TRBV7-9 to TRBJ2-5; absent DNA, TCRdb's TRBD1 call cannot be checked. The CDR3 covers 14 residues. The germline V gene has CDR1 SEHNR and CDR2 FQNEAQ (reference sequence). CDR3 in amino acids: CASWQGALAETQYF.

CDR3: CASNRGVGSGYNEQFF. The chain couples TRBV19 to TRBJ2-1. The germline CDR1 and CDR2 sequences are LNHDA and SQIVND (reference sequence). The CDR3 runs 16 residues.